These 3 T cell receptor beta chains were all obtained from the same sample, sequenced in a study of cytomegalovirus exposure and HLA in healthy donors. PCR employed 60 Vbeta and 13 Jbeta primers. Using immunoSEQ multiplex PCR, the repertoire was profiled, and TCRdb retains in-frame clones only, with some absent. The sample holds 65,000 to 80,000 clones; under 80% are singletons and the top ten take about 9.1%. The specimen was PBMCs. Source of these receptors: a man in his forties in good health and CMV-seropositive.

The rearrangement links TRBV9 to TRBJ2-5; 9 bases fit TRBD1. V was pared by 0 bases and J by 4 bases, with 1 base of the junction left unmatched. CDR3 length: 14 amino acids. CDR1 is SGDLS and CDR2 is YYNGEE in the germline V gene. The CDR3 is CASSVGGQGETQYF. In DNA form, the CDR3 reads TGTGCCAGCAGCGTAGGGGGACAGGGAGAGACCCAGTACTTC.

The chain uses TRBV2 and TRBJ2-2; TRBD2 aligns across 14 bases. The CDR3 sequence is 18 residues long. The J segment lost 6 bases and the V segment lost 4 bases, leaving 10 bases of the junction unmatched. Germline-derived CDR1 and CDR2 are SNHLY and FYNNEI. CDR3 loop: CASSVSWGLAGDPGELFF. The CDR3 DNA sequence: TGTGCCAGCAGTGTCAGCTGGGGACTAGCGGGAGACCCCGGGGAGCTGTTTTTT.

The rearrangement joins TRBV7-3 to TRBJ2-1; 8 bases align to TRBD1. The CDR3 is 15 amino acids. Trimming took 5 bases from V and 3 from J; bases not matched to a gene: 6. The germline CDR1 and CDR2 sequences are SGHTA and FQGTGA. CDR3 DNA sequence: TGTGCCAGCAGCCAGGACAGGGACCGCTACAATGAGCAGTTCTTC. Translated, it gives CASSQDRDRYNEQFF.